This TCR beta chain derives from a study of beta chain features in type 1 diabetes. General study results and limits: Cells carrying high TCR expression could end up over-represented when cDNA is sequenced.

Germline values: CDR1 KGHSH, CDR2 LQKENI. J gave up 6 bases and V 0 bases, and 2 bases lay outside the gene matches. The CDR3 extends over 17 amino acids. Every bit of the isolated RNA underwent reverse transcription, so sequencing read expressed TCRB transcripts. The repertoire was sequenced with immunoSEQ multiplex PCR; TCRdb's copy has only in-frame clones and lacks some. The sample holds 200,000 to 300,000 clones, around 26% seen once. As for this clone: The antigen is undetermined.

This rearrangement joins TRBV18 to TRBJ2-1; 16 bases are a match to TRBD2. The sequenced sample consisted of central memory CD4+ T cells from blood. The receptor was isolated from a man aged 25 to 40 in good health. The DNA of the CDR3 is TGTGCCAGCTCACCACCGGGACTAGCGGGAGGGCGCAATGAGCAGTTCTTC. This encodes CASSPPGLAGGRNEQFF.